A selection of T cell receptor beta chains follows, all from one sample in a study of cytomegalovirus exposure and HLA in healthy donors. Assay used: immunoSEQ multiplex PCR; TCRdb lists only in-frame clones, some missing. The data hold some 180,000 clones, with approximately 11% observed a single time. Input material: PBMCs. These receptors were taken from a man aged 50 or older in good health and CMV-seropositive. Both conserved end residues are part of each CDR3. A D gene is named only where the DNA matches it firmly. The size field is filled for only some rows; it gives once, few, many or a size class.

D gene	V gene	J gene	clone size	CDR3 DNA	CDR3 protein
TRBD1	TRBV5-6	TRBJ2-2	NA	TGTGCCAGCAGCCCGGACAGGGCAACCGGGGAGCTGTTTTTT	CASSPDRATGELFF
NA	TRBV18	TRBJ1-3	few	TGTGCCAGCTCACCAAGACAGATCAGCTCTGGAAACACCATATATTTT	CASSPRQISSGNTIYF
TRBD1	TRBV5-4	TRBJ2-5	NA	TGTGCCAGCAGAAAACAGGGGCCGGGTGGAGAGACCCAGTACTTC	CASRKQGPGGETQYF
TRBD1	TRBV5-6	TRBJ2-1	few	TGTGCCAGCAGCTTGGGTGGACAGGGGACGGCTAATGAGCAGTTCTTC	CASSLGGQGTANEQFF
NA	TRBV30	TRBJ1-1	NA	TGTGCCTGGAAAAGGGGGATCACTGAAGCTTTCTTT	CAWKRGITEAFF
NA	TRBV30	TRBJ1-2	few	TGTGCCTGGAGTCCGGACACTAACTATGGCTACACCTTC	CAWSPDTNYGYTF
TRBD1	TRBV5-6	TRBJ2-3	NA	TGTGCCAGCAGCTTCGGGACAGGGGGGTCAGATACGCAGTATTTT	CASSFGTGGSDTQYF
TRBD1	TRBV10-2	TRBJ1-4	NA	TGCGCCAGCACCTCACAGGGGGCGGGTGAAAAACTGTTTTTT	CASTSQGAGEKLFF
NA	TRBV20-1	TRBJ2-3	few	TGCAGTGGAGGAACAGATACGCAGTATTTT	CSGGTDTQYF
TRBD1	TRBV4-2	TRBJ1-1	NA	TGTGCCAGCAGCCAAGGACAGGGGATTAACACTGAAGCTTTCTTT	CASSQGQGINTEAFF
TRBD1	TRBV5-1	TRBJ1-1	few	TGCGCCAGCAGCTCAGGGGGCGCGTTAAGAACTGAAGCTTTCTTT	CASSSGGALRTEAFF
TRBD2	TRBV4-1	TRBJ2-1	few	TGCGCCAGCAGCCAACCGGGACTAGGCTACAATGAGCAGTTCTTC	CASSQPGLGYNEQFF
NA	TRBV15	TRBJ1-1	few	TGTGCCACCAGCAGAGGTGGGGGGGCGCGCACTGAAGCTTTCTTT	CATSRGGGARTEAFF